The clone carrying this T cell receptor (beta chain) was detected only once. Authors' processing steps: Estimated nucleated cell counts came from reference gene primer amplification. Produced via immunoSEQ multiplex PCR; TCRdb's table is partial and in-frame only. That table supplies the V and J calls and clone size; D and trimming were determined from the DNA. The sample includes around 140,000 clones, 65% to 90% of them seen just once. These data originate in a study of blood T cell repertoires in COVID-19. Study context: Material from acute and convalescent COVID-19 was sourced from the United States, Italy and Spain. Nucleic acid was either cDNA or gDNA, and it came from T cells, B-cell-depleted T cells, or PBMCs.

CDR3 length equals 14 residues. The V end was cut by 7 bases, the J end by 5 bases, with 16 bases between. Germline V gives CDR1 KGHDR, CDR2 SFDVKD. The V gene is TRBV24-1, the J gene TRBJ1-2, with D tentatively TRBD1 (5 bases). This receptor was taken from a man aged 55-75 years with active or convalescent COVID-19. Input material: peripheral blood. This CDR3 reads CATRGGDQGYGYTF. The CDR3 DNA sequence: TGTGCCACCAGAGGCGGGGACCAGGGATATGGCTACACCTTC.